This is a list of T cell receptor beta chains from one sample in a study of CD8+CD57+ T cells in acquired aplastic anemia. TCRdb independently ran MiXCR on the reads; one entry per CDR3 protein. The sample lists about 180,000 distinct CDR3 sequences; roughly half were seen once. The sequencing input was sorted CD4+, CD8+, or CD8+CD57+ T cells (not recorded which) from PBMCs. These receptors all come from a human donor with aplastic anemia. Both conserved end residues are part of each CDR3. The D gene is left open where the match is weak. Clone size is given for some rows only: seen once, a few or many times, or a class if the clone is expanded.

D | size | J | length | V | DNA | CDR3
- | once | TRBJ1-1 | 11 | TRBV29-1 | TGCAGCGTGGGGGTAGAGAACGTGGCTTTCTTT | CSVGVENVAFF
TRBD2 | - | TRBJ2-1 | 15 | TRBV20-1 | TGCAGTGCTAGAGATCTGGCGGGAGGGACCATAGAGCAGTTCTTC | CSARDLAGGTIEQFF
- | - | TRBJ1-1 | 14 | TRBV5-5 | TGTGCCAGCAGCTTGGCCGCCACGGGGCGAGAAGCTTTCTTT | CASSLAATGREAFF
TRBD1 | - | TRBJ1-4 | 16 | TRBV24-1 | TGTGCCACTCAGCCGGGACAGGGGGCAACTAATGGAAAACTGTTTTTT | CATQPGQGATNGKLFF
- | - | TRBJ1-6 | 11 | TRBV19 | TGTGCCAGTAATCCCTTGGGACCCCTCCACTTT | CASNPLGPLHF
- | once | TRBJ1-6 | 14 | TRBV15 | TGTGCCACCAGCAGAGCTGGGACATTCCGCACCCTCCACTTT | CATSRAGTFRTLHF
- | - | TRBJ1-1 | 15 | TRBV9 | TGTGCCAGCAGCGAGGGTACAGGGTTGAACACTGAAGCTTTCTTT | CASSEGTGLNTEAFF
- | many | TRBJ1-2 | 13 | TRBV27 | TGTGCCAGCAGCCTCGGGACCGCTTATGGCTACACCTTC | CASSLGTAYGYTF
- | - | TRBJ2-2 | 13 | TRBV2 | TGTGCCAGCAGTGACGCCAGGGGCGGGGAGCTGTTTTTT | CASSDARGGELFF
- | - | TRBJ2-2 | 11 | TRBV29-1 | TGCAGCGTTGAAGAGGGGGCGGAGCTGTTTTTT | CSVEEGAELFF
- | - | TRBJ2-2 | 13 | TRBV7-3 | TGTGCCAGCAGCCGGGACACCGGGGGGGAGCTGTTTTTT | CASSRDTGGELFF
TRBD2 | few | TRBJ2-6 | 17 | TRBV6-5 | TGTGCCAGCGGTTACTCGAGCGGGGGGCGAGGGGCCAACGTCCTGACTTTC | CASGYSSGGRGANVLTF
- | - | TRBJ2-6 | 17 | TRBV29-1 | TGCAGCGTTGAAGATTCTGTCAGGGTGTCTGGGGCCAACGTCCTGACTTTC | CSVEDSVRVSGANVLTF
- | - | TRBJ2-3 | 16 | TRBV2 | TGTGCCAGCAGTGGGGGGCGGGGGCCCTCCCTCCATACGCAGTATTTT | CASSGGRGPSLHTQYF
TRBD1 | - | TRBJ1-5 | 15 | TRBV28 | TGTGCCAGCAGGGCAGGGGGATCCCCCAATCAGCCCCAGCATTTT | CASRAGGSPNQPQHF
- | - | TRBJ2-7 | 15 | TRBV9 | TGTGCCAGCAGCGCCCAACAGGAAACTCCCTACGAGCAGTACTTC | CASSAQQETPYEQYF
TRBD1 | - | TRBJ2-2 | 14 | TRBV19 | TGTGCCAGTAGTATGGGACAGGGAATCGGGGAGCTGTTTTTT | CASSMGQGIGELFF
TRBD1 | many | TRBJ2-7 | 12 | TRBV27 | TGTGCCAGCAGCCCGACAGGGGTTCGGCAGTACTTC | CASSPTGVRQYF
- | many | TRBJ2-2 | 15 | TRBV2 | TGTGCCAGCAGGGCGAGGCAGGGCGCAACCGGGGAGCTGTTTTTT | CASRARQGATGELFF
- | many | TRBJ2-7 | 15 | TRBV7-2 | TGTGCCAGCAGCCTAAGCGGACAGTACTCCTACGAGCAGTACTTC | CASSLSGQYSYEQYF
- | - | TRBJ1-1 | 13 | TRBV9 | TGTGCCAGCAGCGTAGGGGTGGGCACTGAAGCTTTCTTT | CASSVGVGTEAFF
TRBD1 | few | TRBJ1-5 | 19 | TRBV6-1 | TGTGCCAGCAGTGGTTGGGGACAGGGAGGACTTGTTGTTAGTCAGCCCCAGCATTTT | CASSGWGQGGLVVSQPQHF
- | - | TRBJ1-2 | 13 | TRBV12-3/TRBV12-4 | TGTGCCAGCACCTATAGAGATAACTATGGCTACACCTTC | CASTYRDNYGYTF
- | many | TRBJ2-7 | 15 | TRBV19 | TGTGCCAGTAGTATAGAAGGCCAGGGATGGGACGAGCAGTACTTC | CASSIEGQGWDEQYF
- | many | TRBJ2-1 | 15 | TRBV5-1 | TGCGCCAGCAGCCTCGACAGCAGCTCCTACAATGAGCAGTTCTTC | CASSLDSSSYNEQFF
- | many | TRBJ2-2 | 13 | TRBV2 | TGTGCCAGCAGAGGGTGGAACACCGGGGAGCTGTTTTTT | CASRGWNTGELFF
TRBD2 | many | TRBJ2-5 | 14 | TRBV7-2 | TGTGCCAGCAGCTGGATCGGGGGGCAAGAGACCCAGTACTTC | CASSWIGGQETQYF
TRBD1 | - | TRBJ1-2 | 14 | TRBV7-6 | TGTGCCAGCAGCCTGGGACAGGGGGTCTATGGCTACACCTTC | CASSLGQGVYGYTF
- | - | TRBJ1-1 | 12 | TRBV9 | TGTGCCAGCAGCAGACTCCGGGGTGAAGCTTTCTTT | CASSRLRGEAFF
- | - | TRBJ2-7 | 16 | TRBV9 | TGTGCCAGCAGCCCCCGCCCTGAGCGTTACTCCTACGAGCAGTACTTC | CASSPRPERYSYEQYF
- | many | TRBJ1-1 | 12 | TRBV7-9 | TGTGCCAGCAGCCCTTCACTTAATGAAGCTTTCTTT | CASSPSLNEAFF
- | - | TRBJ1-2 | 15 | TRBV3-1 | TGTGCCAGCAGCCAAGAGTGGAGGGGGAACTATGGCTACACCTTC | CASSQEWRGNYGYTF
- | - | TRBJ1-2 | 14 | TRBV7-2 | TGTGCCAGCAGCAAGGGACCCTCTAACTATGGCTACACCTTC | CASSKGPSNYGYTF
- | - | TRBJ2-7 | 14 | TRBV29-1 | TGCAGCGTGTCAGGCAGGACCAACTCCTACGAGCAGTACTTC | CSVSGRTNSYEQYF
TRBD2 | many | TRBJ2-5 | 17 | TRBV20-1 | TGCAGTGCTAGAGATCGGGGAATGCGGGGGGCCCAAGAGACCCAGTACTTC | CSARDRGMRGAQETQYF